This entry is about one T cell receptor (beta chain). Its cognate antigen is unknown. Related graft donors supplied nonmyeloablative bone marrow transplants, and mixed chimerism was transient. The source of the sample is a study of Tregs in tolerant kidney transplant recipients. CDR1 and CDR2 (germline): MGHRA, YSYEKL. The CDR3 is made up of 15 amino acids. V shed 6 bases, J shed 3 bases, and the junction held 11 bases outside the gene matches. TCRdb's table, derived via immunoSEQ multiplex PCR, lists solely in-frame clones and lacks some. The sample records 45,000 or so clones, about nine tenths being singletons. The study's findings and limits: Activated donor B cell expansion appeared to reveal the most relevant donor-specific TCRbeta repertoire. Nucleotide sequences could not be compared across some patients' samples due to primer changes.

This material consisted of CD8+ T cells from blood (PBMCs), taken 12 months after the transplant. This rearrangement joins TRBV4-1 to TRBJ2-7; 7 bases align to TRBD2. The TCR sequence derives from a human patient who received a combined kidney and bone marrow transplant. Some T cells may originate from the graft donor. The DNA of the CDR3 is TGCGCCAGCAGTATCTCGGGACTAAACCACTACGAGCAGTACTTC. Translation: CASSISGLNHYEQYF.